This TCR beta chain was obtained from a study of T cell repertoires in cytomegalovirus infection (dated by TCRdb to about 2019). Context from the whole study: Because public TCR beta signatures pointed to carriage of CMV infection together with the matching HLA type, the HLA type of each donor mattered for the analysis. Overall results and qualifications from the work: Cumulative frequency of public TCR beta family members discriminated carriers of CMV infection plus the relevant HLA type in this cohort and an independent roughly 330-donor cohort. The ex vivo response was dominated by HLA-C-restricted CMV-specific TCR beta clonotypes, which also provided the single most frequent clonotype in two of eight donors.

Points on this clonotype: Which antigen it targets is not known. No per-base quality is available; no much larger clone lies one base away.

The CDR3 covers 14 residues, taking in both the cysteine and the phenylalanine. The entry retains the CDR3 DNA only, 42 bases that are in frame from base 1. V sheds 6 bases and J sheds 9 bases, leaving 15 bases between their ends. CDR1 and CDR2, looked up from the germline V gene, are MDHEN and SYDVKM. The instrument given in TCRdb is Illumina HiSeq 1500. In TCRdb, the public reads were trimmed at Q25 with fastp and aligned with MiXCR, with productive beta chains retained. When rows share a CDR3 protein, they turn into one entry using the most common DNA and genes. For this sample there are some 180,000 distinct CDR3 sequences; approximately 18% appear just once. The ten largest clonotypes hold under 30% of the sample.

The sequencing sample was made of CD8+ T cells from PBMCs. The origin of this receptor is a human donor in good health (CMV status not recorded). Some clones in this sample may be carry-over from other donors' samples. The rearranged segments are TRBV28 and TRBJ1-6; TRBD1 is perhaps the D gene, given 6 matching bases. At the DNA level, the sequence is TGTGCCAGCAGCCGAGACAGGCTACTTTCACCCCTCCACTTT. This codes for CASSRDRLLSPLHF.